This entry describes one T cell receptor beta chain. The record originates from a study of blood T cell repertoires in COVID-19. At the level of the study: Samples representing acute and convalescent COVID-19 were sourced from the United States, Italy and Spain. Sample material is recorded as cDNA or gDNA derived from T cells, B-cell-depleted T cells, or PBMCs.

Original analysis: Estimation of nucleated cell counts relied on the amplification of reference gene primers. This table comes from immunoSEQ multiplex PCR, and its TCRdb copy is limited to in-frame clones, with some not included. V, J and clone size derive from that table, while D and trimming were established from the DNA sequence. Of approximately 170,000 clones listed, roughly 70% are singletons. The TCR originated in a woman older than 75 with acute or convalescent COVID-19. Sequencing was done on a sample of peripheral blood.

The CDR3 reads CASSYTDSPLHF. CDR3 coding DNA: TGTGCCAGCAGTTACACAGATTCACCCCTCCACTTT. The chain carries TRBV6-5 and TRBJ1-6, with unresolved D. This CDR3 spans 12 amino acids. The germline gives CDR1 MNHEY, CDR2 SVGAGI. Between the trimmed V and J ends, which lost 2 bases and 8 bases, there was a span of 4 bases.